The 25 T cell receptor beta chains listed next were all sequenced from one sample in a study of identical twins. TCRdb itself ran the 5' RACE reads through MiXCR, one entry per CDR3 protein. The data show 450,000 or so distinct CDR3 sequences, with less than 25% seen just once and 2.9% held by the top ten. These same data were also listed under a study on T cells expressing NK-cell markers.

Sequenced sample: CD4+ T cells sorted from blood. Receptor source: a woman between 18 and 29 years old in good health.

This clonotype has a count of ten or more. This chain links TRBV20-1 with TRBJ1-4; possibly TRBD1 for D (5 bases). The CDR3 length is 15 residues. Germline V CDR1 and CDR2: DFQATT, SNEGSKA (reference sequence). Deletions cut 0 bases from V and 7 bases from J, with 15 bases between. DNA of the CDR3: TGCAGTGCTAGAGATGCACAGGAAGGTGGTGAAAAACTGTTTTTT. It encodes CSARDAQEGGEKLFF.

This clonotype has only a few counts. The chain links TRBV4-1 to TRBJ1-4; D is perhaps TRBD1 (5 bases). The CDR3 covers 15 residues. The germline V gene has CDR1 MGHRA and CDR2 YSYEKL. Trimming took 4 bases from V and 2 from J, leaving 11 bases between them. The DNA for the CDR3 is TGCGCCAGCAGCCGACGGGACTCGACTAATGAAAAACTGTTTTTT. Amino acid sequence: CASSRRDSTNEKLFF.

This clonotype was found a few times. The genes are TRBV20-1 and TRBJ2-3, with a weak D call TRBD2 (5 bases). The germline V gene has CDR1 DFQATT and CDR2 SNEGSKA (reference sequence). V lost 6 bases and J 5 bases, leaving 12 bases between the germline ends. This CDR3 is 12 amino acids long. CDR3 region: CSALDLGDTQYF. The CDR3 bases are TGCAGTGCCCTGGACTTAGGAGATACGCAGTATTTT.

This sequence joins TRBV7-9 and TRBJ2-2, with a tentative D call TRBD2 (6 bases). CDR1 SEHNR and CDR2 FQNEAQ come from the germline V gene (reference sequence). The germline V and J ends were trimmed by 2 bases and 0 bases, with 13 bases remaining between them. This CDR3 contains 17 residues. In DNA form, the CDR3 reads TGTGCCAGCAGCTTAATTATTTCGGGGGCGAACACCGGGGAGCTGTTTTTT. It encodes CASSLIISGANTGELFF.

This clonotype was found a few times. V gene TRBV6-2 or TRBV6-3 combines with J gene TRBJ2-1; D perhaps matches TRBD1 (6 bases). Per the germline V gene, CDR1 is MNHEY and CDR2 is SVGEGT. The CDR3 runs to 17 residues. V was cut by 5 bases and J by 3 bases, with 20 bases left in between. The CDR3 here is CASSSEVQGNLYNEQFF. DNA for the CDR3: TGTGCCAGCAGTAGCGAAGTCCAGGGGAACCTCTACAATGAGCAGTTCTTC.

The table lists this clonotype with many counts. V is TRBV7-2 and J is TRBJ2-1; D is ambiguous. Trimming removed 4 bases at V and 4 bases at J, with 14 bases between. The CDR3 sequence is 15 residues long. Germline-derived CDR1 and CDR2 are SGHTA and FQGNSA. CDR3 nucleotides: TGTGCCAGCAGCTCGGCCCTAGGCCCATACAATGAGCAGTTCTTC. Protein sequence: CASSSALGPYNEQFF.

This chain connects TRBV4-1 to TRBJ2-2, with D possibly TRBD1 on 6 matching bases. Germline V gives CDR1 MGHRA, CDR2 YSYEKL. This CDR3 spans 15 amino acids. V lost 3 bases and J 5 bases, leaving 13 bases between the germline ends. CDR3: CASSHIGQRTGELFF. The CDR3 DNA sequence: TGCGCCAGCAGCCATATAGGACAGCGGACCGGGGAGCTGTTTTTT.

The CDR3 is CASSVDGNTIYF. CDR3 nucleotides: TGTGCCAGCAGCGTCGACGGAAACACCATATATTTT. This rearrangement joins TRBV9 to TRBJ1-3; D unresolved. Germline loops: CDR1 SGDLS, CDR2 YYNGEE. This CDR3 contains 12 residues. Trimming cost V 2 bases and J 4 bases, with 4 bases left between them.

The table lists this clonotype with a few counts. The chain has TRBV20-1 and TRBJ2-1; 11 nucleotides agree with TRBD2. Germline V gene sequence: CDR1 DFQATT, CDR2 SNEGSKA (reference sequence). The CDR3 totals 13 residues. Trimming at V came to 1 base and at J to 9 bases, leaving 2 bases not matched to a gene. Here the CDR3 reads CSARGLAGFEQFF. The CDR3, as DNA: TGCAGTGCTAGAGGACTAGCGGGGTTTGAGCAGTTCTTC.

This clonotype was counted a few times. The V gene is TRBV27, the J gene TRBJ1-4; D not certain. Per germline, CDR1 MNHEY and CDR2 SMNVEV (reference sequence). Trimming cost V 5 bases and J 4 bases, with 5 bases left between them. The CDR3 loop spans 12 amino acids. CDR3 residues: CASSGFNEKLFF. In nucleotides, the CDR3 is TGTGCCAGCAGTGGGTTTAATGAAAAACTGTTTTTT.

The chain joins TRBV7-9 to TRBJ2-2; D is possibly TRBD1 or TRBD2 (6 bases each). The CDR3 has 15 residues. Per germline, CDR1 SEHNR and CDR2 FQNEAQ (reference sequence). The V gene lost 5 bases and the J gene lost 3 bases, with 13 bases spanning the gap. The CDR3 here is CASSESRGHTGELFF. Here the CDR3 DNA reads TGTGCCAGCAGCGAAAGCCGGGGGCACACCGGGGAGCTGTTTTTT.

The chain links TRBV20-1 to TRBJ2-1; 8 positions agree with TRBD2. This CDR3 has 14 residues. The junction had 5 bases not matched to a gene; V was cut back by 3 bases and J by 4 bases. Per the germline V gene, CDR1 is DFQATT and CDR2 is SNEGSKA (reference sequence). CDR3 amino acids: CSASGRLAYNEQFF. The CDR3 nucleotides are TGCAGTGCTAGTGGGAGACTAGCGTACAATGAGCAGTTCTTC.

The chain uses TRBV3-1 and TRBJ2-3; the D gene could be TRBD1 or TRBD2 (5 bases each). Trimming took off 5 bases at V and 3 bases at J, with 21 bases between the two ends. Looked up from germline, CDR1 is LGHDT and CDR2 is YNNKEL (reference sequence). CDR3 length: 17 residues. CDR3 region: CASSVLTGPGGTDTQYF. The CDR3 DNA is TGTGCCAGCAGCGTCCTGACTGGGCCTGGGGGAACAGATACGCAGTATTTT.

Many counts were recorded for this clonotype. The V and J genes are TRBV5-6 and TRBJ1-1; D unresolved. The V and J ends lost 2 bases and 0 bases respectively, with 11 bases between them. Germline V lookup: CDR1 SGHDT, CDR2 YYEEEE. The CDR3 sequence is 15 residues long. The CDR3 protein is CASSLRRRVNTEAFF. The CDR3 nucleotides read TGTGCCAGCAGCTTAAGGAGAAGGGTGAACACTGAAGCTTTCTTT.

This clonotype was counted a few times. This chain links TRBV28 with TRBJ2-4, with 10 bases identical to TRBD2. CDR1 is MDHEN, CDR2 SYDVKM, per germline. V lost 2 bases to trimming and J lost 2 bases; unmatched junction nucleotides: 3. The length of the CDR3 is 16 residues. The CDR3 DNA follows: TGTGCCAGCAGTTTACTAGCGGGAGTTACCAAAAACATTCAGTACTTC. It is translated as CASSLLAGVTKNIQYF.

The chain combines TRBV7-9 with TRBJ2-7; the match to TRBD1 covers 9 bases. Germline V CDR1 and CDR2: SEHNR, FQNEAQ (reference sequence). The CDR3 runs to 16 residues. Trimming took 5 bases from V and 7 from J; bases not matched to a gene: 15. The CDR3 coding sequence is TGTGCCAGCAGCCTCGCAGCCGGGACAGGGAACCGGGAGCAGTACTTC. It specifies CASSLAAGTGNREQYF. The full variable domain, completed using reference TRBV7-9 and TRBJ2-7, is DTGVSQNPRHKITKRGQNVTFRCDPISEHNRLYWYRQTLGQGPEFLTYFQNEAQLEKSRLLSDRFSAERPKGSFSTLEIQRTEQGDSAMYLCASSLAAGTGNREQYFGPGTRLTVT.

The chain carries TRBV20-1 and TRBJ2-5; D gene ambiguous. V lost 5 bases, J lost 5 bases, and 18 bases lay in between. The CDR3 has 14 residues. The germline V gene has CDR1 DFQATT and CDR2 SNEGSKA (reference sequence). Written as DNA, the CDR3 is TGCAGTGCTGGAACAAGGGTTACTACCGAGACCCAGTACTTC. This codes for CSAGTRVTTETQYF.

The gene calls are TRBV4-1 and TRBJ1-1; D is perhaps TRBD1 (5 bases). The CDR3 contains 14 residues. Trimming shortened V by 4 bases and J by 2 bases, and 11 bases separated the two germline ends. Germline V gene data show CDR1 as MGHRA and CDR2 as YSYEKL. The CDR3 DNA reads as TGCGCCAGCAGCCGTGTGGGGGGAAACACTGAAGCTTTCTTT. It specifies CASSRVGGNTEAFF.

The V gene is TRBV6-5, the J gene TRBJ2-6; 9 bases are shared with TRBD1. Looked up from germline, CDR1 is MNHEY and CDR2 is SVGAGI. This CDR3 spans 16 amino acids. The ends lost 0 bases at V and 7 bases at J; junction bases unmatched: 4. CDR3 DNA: TGTGCCAGCAGTTACTCTCCGGGACAGGGAGCCAACGTCCTGACTTTC. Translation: CASSYSPGQGANVLTF.

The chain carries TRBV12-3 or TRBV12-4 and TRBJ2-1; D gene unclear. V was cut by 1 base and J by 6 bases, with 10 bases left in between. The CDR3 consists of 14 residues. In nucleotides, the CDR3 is TGTGCCAGCAGTTTAGTTCTGGGGATCAATGAGCAGTTCTTC. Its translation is CASSLVLGINEQFF.

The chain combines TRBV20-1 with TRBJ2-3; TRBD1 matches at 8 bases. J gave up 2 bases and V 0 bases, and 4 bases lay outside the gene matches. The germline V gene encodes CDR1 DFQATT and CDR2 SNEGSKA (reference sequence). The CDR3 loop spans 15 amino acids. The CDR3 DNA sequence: TGCAGTGCTAGAGACCCGACAGGGGCCACAGATACGCAGTATTTT. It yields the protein CSARDPTGATDTQYF.

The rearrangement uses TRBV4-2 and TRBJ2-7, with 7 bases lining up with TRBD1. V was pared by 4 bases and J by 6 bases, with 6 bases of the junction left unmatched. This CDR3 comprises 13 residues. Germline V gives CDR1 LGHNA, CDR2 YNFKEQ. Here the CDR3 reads CASSRPTGVEQYF. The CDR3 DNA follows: TGTGCCAGCAGCCGGCCCACAGGGGTCGAGCAGTACTTC.

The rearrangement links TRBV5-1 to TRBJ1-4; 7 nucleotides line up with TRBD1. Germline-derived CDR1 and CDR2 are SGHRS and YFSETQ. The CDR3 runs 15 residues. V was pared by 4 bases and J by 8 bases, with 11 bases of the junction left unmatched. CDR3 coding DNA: TGCGCCAGCAGCCTAACTGGGACAGCGGGAGAAAAACTGTTTTTT. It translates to CASSLTGTAGEKLFF.

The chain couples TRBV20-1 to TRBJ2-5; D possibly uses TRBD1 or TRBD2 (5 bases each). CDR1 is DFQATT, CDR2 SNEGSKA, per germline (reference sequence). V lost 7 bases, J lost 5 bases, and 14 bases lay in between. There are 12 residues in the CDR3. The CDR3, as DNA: TGCAGTGTTCAGGGACGCCACGAGACCCAGTACTTC. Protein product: CSVQGRHETQYF.

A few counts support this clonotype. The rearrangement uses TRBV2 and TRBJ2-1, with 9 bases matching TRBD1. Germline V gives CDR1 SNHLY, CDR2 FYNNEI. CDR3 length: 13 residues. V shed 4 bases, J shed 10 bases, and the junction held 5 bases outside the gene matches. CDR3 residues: CASSGDRAREQFF. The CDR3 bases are TGTGCCAGCAGTGGGGACAGGGCGAGGGAGCAGTTCTTC.